These 17 T cell receptor beta chains originate from one sample sequenced in a study of control samples from healthy donors and cancer patients. Here immunoSEQ multiplex PCR was the method, and the copy in TCRdb shows in-frame clones only, minus some. The sample carries approximately 94,000 clones, 70% to 85% recorded once. Specimen: PBMCs. These receptors all come from a man between 65 and 85 years old with lung cancer.

The V and J genes are TRBV5-5 and TRBJ2-7; D is tentatively TRBD1 or TRBD2 (5 bases each). Deletions cut 6 bases from V and 2 bases from J, with 12 bases between. The germline gives CDR1 SGHKS, CDR2 YYEKEE (reference sequence). The CDR3 runs 13 residues. CDR3 in amino acids: CASTPGTTYEQYF. As DNA, the CDR3 is TGTGCCAGCACCCCCGGGACGACCTACGAGCAGTACTTC.

The rearrangement uses TRBV6-5 and TRBJ2-7; 7 nucleotides align to TRBD1. The V gene's germline CDR1 is MNHEY and CDR2 SVGAGI. The CDR3 has 11 residues. The V and J ends lost 10 bases and 4 bases, in that order; junction bases with no gene match: 4. This CDR3 is CAIGQVYEQYF. The CDR3, as DNA: TGTGCCATCGGACAGGTGTACGAGCAGTACTTC.

The rearrangement links TRBV28 to TRBJ1-5; weak D call: TRBD1 (5 bases). The germline CDR1 and CDR2 sequences are MDHEN and SYDVKM. CDR3 length: 15 amino acids. The germline V and J ends were trimmed by 7 bases and 2 bases, with 15 bases remaining between them. The CDR3 DNA reads TGTGCCAGCAATACCGGCGGGGGGGGCAATCAGCCCCAGCATTTT. The encoded protein is CASNTGGGGNQPQHF.

The CDR3 is CANERGRDTQYF. The CDR3 DNA sequence: TGTGCCAACGAACGGGGGAGGGATACGCAGTATTTT. The V and J genes are TRBV21-1 and TRBJ2-3; the DNA was not compared with TRBD2, the D call given in the table. TRBV21-1 is an annotated pseudogene. The CDR3 spans 12 residues.

J is TRBJ2-3 and V is TRBV25-1; TRBD2 is a possible D gene (7 bases). This CDR3 is built from 14 residues. CDR1 and CDR2 (germline): MGHDK, SYGVNS. Trimming left V 5 bases short and J 4 bases short, with 13 bases between. The CDR3 here is CASSRLAGADTQYF. DNA for the CDR3: TGTGCCAGCAGTCGACTAGCAGGGGCAGATACGCAGTATTTT.

This clone was picked up one time. The sample contains more than one DNA sequence encoding this CDR3. The genes are TRBV29-1 and TRBJ1-2, with D unclear. Germline V gene sequence: CDR1 SQVTM, CDR2 ANQGSEA. Trimming cost V 4 bases and J 2 bases, with 8 bases left between them. The CDR3 runs to 12 residues. CDR3 protein: CSVGAGNYGYTF. The CDR3, as DNA: TGCAGCGTTGGAGCCGGGAACTATGGCTACACCTTC. Full variable domain (remainder filled in from reference TRBV29-1 and TRBJ1-2): SAVISQKPSRDICQRGTSLTIQCQVDSQVTMMFWYRQQPGQSLTLIATANQGSEATYESGFVIDKFPISRPNLTFSTLTVSNMSPEDSSIYLCSVGAGNYGYTFGSGTRLTVV.

The genes are TRBV5-1 and TRBJ2-2; D ambiguous. CDR1 is SGHRS and CDR2 is YFSETQ in the germline V gene. V gave up 7 bases and J gave up 6 bases, with 16 bases separating them. The CDR3 is made up of 14 amino acids. The CDR3 DNA reads as TGCGCCAGCGCAAGCACCGTGGGGTCCGGGGAGCTGTTTTTT. This translates into CASASTVGSGELFF.

The chain uses TRBV7-9 and TRBJ2-1; D not resolved. This CDR3 region has 13 residues. The V gene's germline CDR1 is SEHNR and CDR2 FQNEAQ (reference sequence). With 0 bases removed from V and 8 bases from J, the gap between germline ends came to 8 bases. CDR3 sequence: CASSLAIVDEQFF. CDR3 DNA sequence: TGTGCCAGCAGCTTAGCGATAGTGGATGAGCAGTTCTTC.

This chain connects TRBV11-2 to TRBJ2-7; 11 bases match TRBD1. With V trimmed by 3 bases and J by 2 bases, 3 bases remained unmatched. The CDR3 extends over 15 amino acids. The germline V gene encodes CDR1 SGHAT and CDR2 FQNNGV. The CDR3 nucleotides read TGTGCCAGCAGCTTCGGACAGGGGGCAACCTACGAGCAGTACTTC. Protein: CASSFGQGATYEQYF. The entire variable domain, with the rest obtained from reference TRBV11-2 and TRBJ2-7, is as follows: EAGVAQSPRYKIIEKRQSVAFWCNPISGHATLYWYQQILGQGPKLLIQFQNNGVVDDSQLPKDRFSAERLKGVDSTLKIQPAKLEDSAVYLCASSFGQGATYEQYFGPGTRLTVT.

Worth noting for this clone: The sample contains more than one DNA sequence encoding this CDR3. Here the CDR3 DNA reads TGTGCCAGCAGTTCGGCAGGAGGGGGATCCTACGAGCAGTACTTC. This encodes CASSSAGGGSYEQYF. V is TRBV6-2 or TRBV6-3 and J is TRBJ2-7; tentatively, D is TRBD1 or TRBD2 (6 bases each). The CDR3 is 15 amino acids. V lost 4 bases to trimming and J lost 1 base, with 14 bases between them. Germline lookup yields CDR1 MNHEY and CDR2 SVGEGT.

This clone came up once. This chain joins TRBV6-6 and TRBJ1-3; D not resolved. This CDR3 contains 12 residues. V dropped 6 bases and J dropped 2 bases, with 5 bases sitting between them. Germline V gene sequence: CDR1 MNHNY, CDR2 SVGAGI (reference sequence). The CDR3 here is CASSTAGNTIYF. The CDR3 DNA follows: TGTGCCAGCAGCACGGCTGGAAACACCATATATTTT.

V usage is TRBV29-1 and J usage is TRBJ2-7; TRBD2 might be the D (6 bases). The CDR3 has 15 residues. Trimming took off 6 bases at V and 0 bases at J, with 18 bases between the two ends. Per the germline V gene, CDR1 is SQVTM and CDR2 is ANQGSEA. CDR3: CSVYTGLRSSYEQYF. Written as DNA, the CDR3 is TGCAGCGTATACACGGGACTCAGGAGCTCCTACGAGCAGTACTTC.

This chain joins TRBV5-6 and TRBJ1-6; perhaps TRBD1 as D (5 bases). Looked up from germline, CDR1 is SGHDT and CDR2 is YYEEEE. The V and J ends lost 4 bases and 10 bases respectively, with 15 bases between them. This CDR3 is built from 14 residues. CDR3 residues: CASSARDPSSPLHF. The CDR3 DNA sequence: TGTGCCAGCAGCGCCCGGGACCCAAGCTCACCCCTCCACTTT.

This chain joins TRBV3-1 (or the pseudogene TRBV3-2) and TRBJ2-3; weak D call: TRBD2 (5 bases). Germline CDR1 and CDR2: LGHDT and YNNKEL (reference sequence). The germline V and J ends were trimmed by 0 bases and 8 bases, with 12 bases remaining between them. The CDR3 loop spans 14 amino acids. CDR3 in DNA: TGTGCCAGCAGCCAAGATGGCGGACTCTCTACGCAGTATTTT. Translating gives CASSQDGGLSTQYF.

The chain carries TRBV3-1 (or the pseudogene TRBV3-2) and TRBJ1-2, with D uncertain. CDR3 length equals 12 residues. CDR1 LGHDT and CDR2 YNNKEL come from the germline V gene (reference sequence). Trimming pared 5 bases from V and 4 bases from J, leaving 8 bases between. The CDR3 here is CASSDLIYGYTF. In nucleotides, the CDR3 is TGTGCCAGCAGCGATCTAATCTATGGCTACACCTTC.

The chain's CDR3 is CASSLLPGQTNYGYTF. The CDR3 nucleotides are TGTGCCAGTAGTTTACTTCCGGGACAGACTAACTATGGCTACACCTTC. The chain employs TRBV19 and TRBJ1-2; 7 positions match TRBD1. CDR3 length equals 16 residues. Germline V gene data show CDR1 as LNHDA and CDR2 as SQIVND (reference sequence). V was clipped by 5 bases and J by 0 bases; unmatched bases: 9.

This clone has just a few counts. The chain couples TRBV5-1 to TRBJ1-4; D perhaps matches TRBD1 (5 bases). There are 16 residues in the CDR3. Germline assignment: CDR1 SGHRS and CDR2 YFSETQ. V was trimmed by 0 bases and J by 5 bases, leaving 14 bases between them. Written as DNA, the CDR3 is TGCGCCAGCAGCTTGGCCCCGGGACCGCGGAATGAAAAACTGTTTTTT. Protein sequence: CASSLAPGPRNEKLFF. Based on the CDR3 plus reference TRBV5-1 and TRBJ1-4, the full variable domain is KAGVTQTPRYLIKTRGQQVTLSCSPISGHRSVSWYQQTPGQGLQFLFEYFSETQRNKGNFPGRFSGRQFSNSRSEMNVSTLELGDSALYLCASSLAPGPRNEKLFFGSGTQLSVL.